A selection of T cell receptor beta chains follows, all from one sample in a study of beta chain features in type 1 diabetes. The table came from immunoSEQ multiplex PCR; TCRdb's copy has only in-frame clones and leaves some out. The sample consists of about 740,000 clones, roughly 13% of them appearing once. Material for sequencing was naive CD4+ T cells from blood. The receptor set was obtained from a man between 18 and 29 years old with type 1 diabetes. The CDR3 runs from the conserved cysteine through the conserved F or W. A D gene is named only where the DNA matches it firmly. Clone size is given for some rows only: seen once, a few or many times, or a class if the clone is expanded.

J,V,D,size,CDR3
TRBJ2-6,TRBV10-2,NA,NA,CASRETGANVLTF
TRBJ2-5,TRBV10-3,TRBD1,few,CAISGDRGETQYF
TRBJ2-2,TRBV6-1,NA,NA,CASSSGRRTGELFF
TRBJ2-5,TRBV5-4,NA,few,CASSATEPGTQYF
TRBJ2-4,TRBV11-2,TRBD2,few,CASSPRGTKNIQYF
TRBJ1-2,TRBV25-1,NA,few,CASSETRKANYGYTF
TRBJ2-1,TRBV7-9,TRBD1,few,CASSLTGGEQFF
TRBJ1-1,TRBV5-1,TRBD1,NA,CASSPWTGRHTEAFF
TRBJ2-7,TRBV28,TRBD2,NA,CASSTLAGWAEQYF
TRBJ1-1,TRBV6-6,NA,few,CASSPPHPLNTEAFF
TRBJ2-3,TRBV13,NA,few,CASGRGDTQYF
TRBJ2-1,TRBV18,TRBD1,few,CASSPNEGQYNEQFF
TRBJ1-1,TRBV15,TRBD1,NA,CATSREEWTGVEAFF
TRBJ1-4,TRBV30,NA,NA,CAWSFAGSRNEKLFF
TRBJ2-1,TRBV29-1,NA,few,CSVASQSSYNEQFF
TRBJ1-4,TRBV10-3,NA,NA,CAISPGLVDEKLFF
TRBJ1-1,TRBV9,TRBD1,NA,CASSVGQGMGNTEAFF
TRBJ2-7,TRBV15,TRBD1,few,CATSRVQGAQYF